The 13 T cell receptor beta chains presented below share a single source sample, sequenced in a study of graft-versus-host responses after intestinal transplantation. Measured with immunoSEQ multiplex PCR; TCRdb has only the in-frame clones, and not every one. Here the sample spans approximately 50,000 clones, 85% to 90% being singletons. This sample comprised PBMCs, obtained 26 days after transplant. These receptors all stem from a human patient who received an intestinal transplant, so some T cells may come from the graft donor.

The rearrangement links TRBV6-5 to TRBJ2-2; 8 positions agree with TRBD1. V was pared by 2 bases and J by 4 bases, with 6 bases of the junction left unmatched. The CDR3 extends over 16 amino acids. CDR1 MNHEY and CDR2 SVGAGI come from the germline V gene. CDR3 coding DNA: TGTGCCAGCAGTTACCTAGGACAGGGCTTCACCGGGGAGCTGTTTTTT. This encodes CASSYLGQGFTGELFF.

This clone was counted once. The chain has TRBV2 and TRBJ1-6; D call uncertain. The CDR3 sequence is 17 residues long. Germline lookup yields CDR1 SNHLY and CDR2 FYNNEI. Trimming removed 4 bases at V and 7 bases at J, with 20 bases between. CDR3: CASSGARGNSRNSPLHF. The DNA for the CDR3 is TGTGCCAGCAGTGGGGCCCGCGGGAACAGTAGAAATTCACCCCTCCACTTT. The full variable domain, rest sourced from reference TRBV2 and TRBJ1-6, is EPEVTQTPSHQVTQMGQEVILRCVPISNHLYFYWYRQILGQKVEFLVSFYNNEISEKSEIFDDQFSVERPDGSNFTLKIRSTKLEDSAMYFCASSGARGNSRNSPLHFGNGTRLTVT.

This chain uses TRBV2 with TRBJ2-3; 9 nucleotides agree with TRBD1. Trimming at V came to 5 bases and at J to 2 bases, leaving 8 bases not matched to a gene. This CDR3 comprises 16 residues. Germline loops: CDR1 SNHLY, CDR2 FYNNEI. DNA for the CDR3: TGTGCCAGCAGTAGCTTACAGGGGGCGACCACAGATACGCAGTATTTT. Its translation: CASSSLQGATTDTQYF.

The chain couples TRBV5-1 to TRBJ1-1, with TRBD1 identical over 8 bases. The V gene's germline CDR1 is SGHRS and CDR2 YFSETQ. With 5 bases clipped from V and 0 bases from J, the junction kept 3 bases outside the gene matches. The length of the CDR3 is 14 residues. The CDR3 here is CASSSTGVNTEAFF. In nucleotides, the CDR3 is TGCGCCAGCAGTTCGACAGGGGTGAACACTGAAGCTTTCTTT.

This clone appeared a few times. V is TRBV7-9 and J is TRBJ2-3; 13 bases fit TRBD2. The trim removed 5 bases at V and 4 bases at J, leaving 3 bases unmatched. The germline CDR1 and CDR2 sequences are SEHNR and FQNEAQ (reference sequence). This CDR3 comprises 15 residues. CDR3 DNA: TGTGCCAGCAGCGAACTAGCGGGGGGGCCAGATACGCAGTATTTT. It codes for CASSELAGGPDTQYF.

The table lists this clone with a count of one. The chain employs TRBV5-6 and TRBJ2-5; 8 bases are a match to TRBD2. Trimming took 4 bases from V and 4 from J; bases not matched to a gene: 21. In germline, CDR1 is SGHDT, CDR2 YYEEEE. This CDR3 is 19 amino acids long. In DNA, the CDR3 is TGTGCCAGCAGCAAGGGGCCCGCCTCCGGGGGGGCCTGGGGAGAGACCCAGTACTTC. Translation: CASSKGPASGGAWGETQYF.

The J gene is TRBJ2-7, the V gene TRBV10-1, with TRBD2 matching 10 bases. CDR1 and CDR2 from the germline V gene are WNHNN and SYGVQD (reference sequence). The CDR3 covers 16 residues. V shed 4 bases, J shed 3 bases, and the junction held 9 bases outside the gene matches. CDR3 DNA sequence: TGCGCCAGCAGTGGGGGACTAGCGAGAGAACTCTACGAGCAGTACGTC. It yields the protein CASSGGLARELYEQYV.

The V gene is TRBV28, the J gene TRBJ1-5; TRBD1 matches 7 bases. V shed 5 bases, J shed 4 bases, and the junction held 5 bases outside the gene matches. Germline-derived CDR1 and CDR2 are MDHEN and SYDVKM. The length of the CDR3 is 14 residues. The CDR3 bases are TGTGCCAGCAGTATGGACAGGCGGAATCAGCCCCAGCATTTT. It translates to CASSMDRRNQPQHF.

The CDR3 nucleotides read TGTGCCAGCAGCTTATCGGGAGACACTGAAGCTTTCTTT. This codes for CASSLSGDTEAFF. The V and J genes are TRBV7-3 and TRBJ1-1; no clear D gene. This CDR3 is built from 13 residues. V was trimmed by 2 bases and J by 3 bases, leaving 7 bases between them. Germline V gene data show CDR1 as SGHTA and CDR2 as FQGTGA.

The chain couples TRBV7-9 to TRBJ2-5; 8 bases line up with TRBD2. This CDR3 has 14 residues. Germline loops: CDR1 SEHNR, CDR2 FQNEAQ (reference sequence). Trimming at V came to 3 bases and at J to 2 bases, leaving 2 bases not matched to a gene. For the CDR3, the DNA is TGTGCCAGCAGCTTTAGCGGGGTACAAGAGACCCAGTACTTC. This gives the protein CASSFSGVQETQYF.

The CDR3 nucleotides are TGTGCCAGCAGTTACAGCCAGGGCGACGGCAATGAGCAGTTCTTC. This translates into CASSYSQGDGNEQFF. This chain joins TRBV6-5 and TRBJ2-1, with D possibly matching TRBD1 (5 bases). The V end was cut by 2 bases, the J end by 6 bases, with 14 bases between. The CDR3 length is 15 residues. CDR1 and CDR2 from the germline V gene are MNHEY and SVGAGI.

V and J are TRBV4-1 and TRBJ1-1; D is unresolved. CDR3 length: 15 residues. CDR1 and CDR2 (germline): MGHRA, YSYEKL. The V end lost 3 bases, the J end lost 1 base, and 12 bases lay between the germline ends. CDR3 bases: TGCGCCAGCAGCCAGCCCGAGGTCCGGAACACTGAAGCTTTCTTT. Amino acids: CASSQPEVRNTEAFF.

CDR3 nucleotide sequence: TGTGCCAGCAGTTCGTCCCCACCCGACAGGGGGCTAGCTGGAAACACCATATATTTT. Encoded protein: CASSSSPPDRGLAGNTIYF. This chain joins TRBV28 and TRBJ1-3; 10 nucleotides match TRBD1. The CDR3 is made up of 19 amino acids. From germline, CDR1 is MDHEN and CDR2 SYDVKM. Trimming took 4 bases from V and 2 from J; bases not matched to a gene: 14.